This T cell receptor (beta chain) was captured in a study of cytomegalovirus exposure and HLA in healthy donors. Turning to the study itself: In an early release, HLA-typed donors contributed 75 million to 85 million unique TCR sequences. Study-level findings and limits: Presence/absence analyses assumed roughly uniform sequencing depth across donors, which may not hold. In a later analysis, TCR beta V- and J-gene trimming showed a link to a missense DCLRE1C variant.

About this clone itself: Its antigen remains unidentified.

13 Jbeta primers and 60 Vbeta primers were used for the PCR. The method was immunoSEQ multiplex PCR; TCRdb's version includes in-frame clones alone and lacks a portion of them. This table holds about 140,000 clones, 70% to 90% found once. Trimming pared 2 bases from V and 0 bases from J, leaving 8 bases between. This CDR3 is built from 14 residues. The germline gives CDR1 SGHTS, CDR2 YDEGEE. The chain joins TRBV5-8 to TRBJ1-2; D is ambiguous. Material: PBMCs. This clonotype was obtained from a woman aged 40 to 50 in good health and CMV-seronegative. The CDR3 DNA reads TGTGCCAGCAGCTTAGAGGGTCCTAACTATGGCTACACCTTC. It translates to CASSLEGPNYGYTF. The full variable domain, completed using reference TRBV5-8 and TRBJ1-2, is EAGVTQSPTHLIKTRGQQATLRCSPISGHTSVYWYQQALGLGLQFLLWYDEGEERNRGNFPPRFSGRQFPNYSSELNVNALELEDSALYLCASSLEGPNYGYTFGSGTRLTVV.